Here is one TCR beta chain with its context. The target antigen is unknown. Autoimmune disease history or systemic immunosuppression meant exclusion. Blood draws occurred at baseline, cycle 4 day 1, and cycle 7 day 1. Clones were sequenced by immunoSEQ multiplex PCR, and TCRdb holds only the in-frame ones, with some missing. The sample has 45,000 or so clones, roughly four fifths seen once. Germline V gene sequence: CDR1 SGHAT, CDR2 FQNNGV. This CDR3 spans 14 amino acids. V shed 4 bases and J shed 13 bases, with 21 bases lying between them. These data belong to a study of OX40 agonist ivuxolimab in advanced cancers. Study-wide results and limits: More expanded clones were seen, on average, in CD8+ T cells than in CD4+. Certain nonresponders additionally had low normalized T-cell clonal expansion.

The sequence was obtained from an adult with an advanced solid tumor such as melanoma, head and neck, liver or kidney cancer. Sequencing was performed on CD4+ or CD8+ T cells sorted from blood, taken in a trial of the OX40 agonist ivuxolimab. The chain uses TRBV11-2 and TRBJ2-3; tentative D call: TRBD2 (5 bases). The CDR3 DNA reads TGTGCCAGCAGCTCCATCCGCGCGCAACTAGTCAAGTATTTT. This sequence encodes CASSSIRAQLVKYF. The whole variable domain, filled in from reference TRBV11-2 and TRBJ2-3, reads EAGVAQSPRYKIIEKRQSVAFWCNPISGHATLYWYQQILGQGPKLLIQFQNNGVVDDSQLPKDRFSAERLKGVDSTLKIQPAKLEDSAVYLCASSSIRAQLVKYFGPGTRLTVL.